This entry lists 23 T cell receptor beta chains sequenced from one sample in a study of shared T cell receptors in the human thymus. The table came from immunoSEQ multiplex PCR; TCRdb's copy has only in-frame clones and leaves some out. In the table there are about 380,000 clones, about 95% of which are singletons. Sequencing used thymocytes. These TCRs come from a human donor.

The chain employs TRBV7-9 and TRBJ2-1, with D possibly matching TRBD2 (5 bases). CDR1 is SEHNR and CDR2 is FQNEAQ in the germline V gene (reference sequence). This CDR3 is built from 12 residues. V gave up 5 bases and J gave up 9 bases, with 11 bases separating them. CDR3 sequence: CASSMLEGEQFF. CDR3 bases: TGTGCCAGCAGCATGCTTGAGGGTGAGCAGTTCTTC.

On this clone itself: Other nucleotide sequences from this sample produce the same CDR3. V and J are TRBV27 and TRBJ2-3; D gene ambiguous. Germline assignment: CDR1 MNHEY and CDR2 SMNVEV (reference sequence). The CDR3 extends over 12 amino acids. The V and J ends lost 6 bases and 1 base respectively, with 5 bases between them. CDR3 bases: TGTGCCAGCAGCTGGGGCACAGATACGCAGTATTTT. Translated: CASSWGTDTQYF.

The gene calls are TRBV25-1 and TRBJ2-2, with D possibly matching TRBD1 (6 bases). V was shortened by 4 bases and J by 0 bases, with 15 bases between the two germline ends. The length of the CDR3 is 17 residues. Per the germline V gene, CDR1 is MGHDK and CDR2 is SYGVNS. The CDR3 DNA reads as TGTGCCAGCAGTGGGGGTGGACAGACCTCGAACACCGGGGAGCTGTTTTTT. This translates into CASSGGGQTSNTGELFF.

In regard to this clone: The same CDR3 also results from other DNA sequences found in this sample. This rearrangement joins TRBV20-1 to TRBJ2-1; no clear D gene. The CDR3 totals 11 residues. Germline CDR1 is DFQATT and CDR2 is SNEGSKA (reference sequence). Trimming left V 1 base short and J 6 bases short, with 4 bases between. CDR3 region: CSARGGNEQFF. The DNA of the CDR3 is TGCAGTGCTAGAGGGGGCAATGAGCAGTTCTTC.

This clone has only a few counts. V usage is TRBV2 and J usage is TRBJ2-3; D possibly corresponds to TRBD1 (6 bases). With 10 bases removed from V and 2 bases from J, the gap between germline ends came to 22 bases. This CDR3 region has 16 residues. From germline, CDR1 is SNHLY and CDR2 FYNNEI. The CDR3 sequence: CATRKKTDRPTDTQYF. The DNA for the CDR3 is TGTGCCACCAGGAAAAAGACGGACAGACCCACAGATACGCAGTATTTT.

The V gene is TRBV7-3, the J gene TRBJ2-3, with 9 nucleotides matching TRBD2. After removal of 8 bases from V and 3 bases from J, the junction contained 12 bases not matched to a gene. Germline-derived CDR1 and CDR2 are SGHTA and FQGTGA. The CDR3 totals 16 residues. The CDR3 DNA follows: TGTGCCAGCGCCCTAGTAGCGGGAGTCTTTACAGATACGCAGTATTTT. Amino acid sequence: CASALVAGVFTDTQYF.

This chain joins TRBV5-6 and TRBJ2-7; D is perhaps TRBD2 (5 bases). With 4 bases removed from V and 7 bases from J, the gap between germline ends came to 9 bases. There are 11 residues in the CDR3. Germline assignment: CDR1 SGHDT and CDR2 YYEEEE. In DNA, the CDR3 is TGTGCCAGCAGCGAAAGCGGAGAGCAGTACTTC. Protein product: CASSESGEQYF.

The chain couples TRBV9 to TRBJ2-1, with 12 bases fitting TRBD2. Germline loops: CDR1 SGDLS, CDR2 YYNGEE. The CDR3 runs 16 residues. Trimming at V came to 4 bases and at J to 6 bases, leaving 8 bases not matched to a gene. The CDR3 loop reads CASSCRLAGAANEQFF. The CDR3, as DNA: TGTGCCAGCAGCTGCCGACTAGCGGGAGCAGCCAATGAGCAGTTCTTC.

The chain combines TRBV5-6 with TRBJ1-2; D is possibly TRBD1 (6 bases). The germline CDR1 and CDR2 sequences are SGHDT and YYEEEE. The CDR3 loop spans 15 amino acids. V was cut by 0 bases and J by 6 bases, with 15 bases left in between. The CDR3, as DNA: TGTGCCAGCAGCTTGGATCAGGGGCTTCGGAATGGCTACACCTTC. It is translated as CASSLDQGLRNGYTF.

This sequence joins TRBV27 and TRBJ2-7; tentative D call: TRBD2 (6 bases). The V gene lost 5 bases and the J gene lost 0 bases, with 20 bases spanning the gap. This CDR3 is built from 17 residues. Germline CDR1 reads MNHEY; CDR2 reads SMNVEV (reference sequence). CDR3 region: CASSTPPGTSFSYEQYF. The CDR3 DNA follows: TGTGCCAGCAGTACCCCGCCCGGGACTTCCTTCTCCTACGAGCAGTACTTC.

The chain uses TRBV19 and TRBJ2-7; D is possibly TRBD1 (5 bases). Trimming pared 1 base from V and 0 bases from J, leaving 13 bases between. CDR3 length: 16 residues. Germline CDR1 and CDR2: LNHDA and SQIVND (reference sequence). This chain's CDR3 is CASSIAGRGFSYEQYF. The DNA for the CDR3 is TGTGCCAGTAGTATAGCCGGTAGGGGATTCTCCTACGAGCAGTACTTC.

The chain joins TRBV28 to TRBJ2-2, with 10 bases lining up with TRBD2. Per germline, CDR1 MDHEN and CDR2 SYDVKM. V lost 7 bases, J lost 5 bases, and 10 bases stayed unmatched. The CDR3 spans 16 residues. CDR3 in amino acids: CASIIGGLAITGELFF. The CDR3 DNA is TGTGCCAGCATCATAGGGGGACTAGCGATAACCGGGGAGCTGTTTTTT.

A single count supports this clone. The rearrangement uses TRBV30 and TRBJ2-2; D ambiguous. There are 13 residues in the CDR3. Per the germline V gene, CDR1 is GTSNPN and CDR2 is SVGIG (reference sequence). Between the trimmed V and J ends, which lost 3 bases and 4 bases, there was a span of 9 bases. The CDR3 spells CAWRPPLTGELFF. CDR3 nucleotide sequence: TGTGCCTGGAGGCCCCCCCTCACCGGGGAGCTGTTTTTT.

V and J are TRBV18 and TRBJ2-7; unclear D gene. CDR1 KGHSH and CDR2 LQKENI come from the germline V gene. There are 14 residues in the CDR3. Trimming removed 2 bases at V and 2 bases at J, with 10 bases between. CDR3 sequence reads: CASSPMGQAYEQYF. The CDR3 DNA reads TGTGCCAGCTCACCAATGGGCCAGGCCTACGAGCAGTACTTC.

The chain has TRBV30 and TRBJ2-2; no reliable D call. The V end was cut by 1 base, the J end by 5 bases, with 11 bases between. CDR1 is GTSNPN and CDR2 is SVGIG in the germline V gene (reference sequence). The CDR3 covers 14 residues. Here the CDR3 reads CAWSEGFRTGELFF. The CDR3, as DNA: TGTGCCTGGAGTGAAGGGTTTCGGACCGGGGAGCTGTTTTTT.

The chain couples TRBV10-2 to TRBJ2-1; 7 bases agree with TRBD2. The CDR3 length is 16 residues. Germline assignment: CDR1 WSHSY and CDR2 SAAADI. With V trimmed by 3 bases and J by 5 bases, 10 bases remained unmatched. CDR3 residues: CASSDDLAVKHNEQFF. As DNA, the CDR3 is TGCGCCAGCAGTGATGATCTAGCGGTAAAACACAATGAGCAGTTCTTC.

This rearrangement joins TRBV5-1 to TRBJ2-2; 9 bases map to TRBD1. V was pared by 4 bases and J by 2 bases, with 12 bases of the junction left unmatched. The CDR3 is made up of 18 amino acids. The V gene's germline CDR1 is SGHRS and CDR2 YFSETQ. This CDR3 reads CASSPPFRTGANTGELFF. In DNA form, the CDR3 reads TGCGCCAGCAGCCCTCCCTTCCGGACAGGGGCCAACACCGGGGAGCTGTTTTTT.

The J gene is TRBJ2-2, the V gene TRBV4-1; D not certain. The CDR3 is 15 amino acids. Germline CDR1 is MGHRA and CDR2 is YSYEKL. V dropped 0 bases and J dropped 5 bases, with 10 bases sitting between them. The CDR3 loop reads CASSQDREKTGELFF. CDR3 nucleotides: TGCGCCAGCAGCCAAGATCGAGAAAAAACCGGGGAGCTGTTTTTT.

The gene calls are TRBV6-1 and TRBJ2-7, with 9 nucleotides matching TRBD1. Losses at the gene ends were 10 bases for V and 3 bases for J; bases not matched to a gene: 7. Germline CDR1 is MNHNS and CDR2 is SASEGT. The CDR3 totals 13 residues. DNA for the CDR3: TGTGCCATCCCGACGGACAGGGGCTACGAGCAGTACTTC. This gives the protein CAIPTDRGYEQYF.

The chain combines TRBV5-6 with TRBJ1-3; 7 bases align to TRBD1. CDR3 length: 18 amino acids. V lost 2 bases to trimming and J lost 1 base; unmatched junction nucleotides: 12. Germline V gives CDR1 SGHDT, CDR2 YYEEEE. The CDR3 DNA sequence: TGTGCCAGCAGCTTATGGGACAGACACCGACCTTCTGGAAACACCATATATTTT. This codes for CASSLWDRHRPSGNTIYF.

The chain combines TRBV28 with TRBJ2-7; D is possibly TRBD2 (5 bases). V was shortened by 5 bases and J by 1 base, with 15 bases between the two germline ends. CDR3 length equals 15 residues. Germline V gene sequence: CDR1 MDHEN, CDR2 SYDVKM. CDR3 loop: CASSLHPGFSYEQYF. The CDR3 bases are TGTGCCAGCAGTCTCCACCCGGGGTTTTCCTACGAGCAGTACTTC.

The chain is built from TRBV6-1 and TRBJ1-2; D is perhaps TRBD1 (5 bases). This CDR3 contains 12 residues. V was trimmed by 8 bases and J by 7 bases, leaving 14 bases between them. Germline loops: CDR1 MNHNS, CDR2 SASEGT. CDR3 region: CASRRGRGGYTF. The DNA of the CDR3 is TGTGCCAGCCGTAGGGGTCGTGGTGGCTACACCTTC.

The rearrangement uses TRBV25-1 and TRBJ2-7; D ambiguous. Germline V CDR1 and CDR2: MGHDK, SYGVNS. V was shortened by 5 bases and J by 1 base, with 9 bases between the two germline ends. The CDR3 consists of 13 residues. The CDR3 bases are TGTGCCAGCAGTACTCAAGGATCCTACGAGCAGTACTTC. Translated: CASSTQGSYEQYF.